This T cell receptor beta chain was found in a study of CD4 T cells in relation to SARS-CoV-2 and coronaviruses. Study details: After nine to eleven days of antigen culture, PBMC TCR beta CDR3s were sequenced. Study-level findings and limits: Pre-pandemic and post-infection samples never came from the same donor. About 65% of donors had memory CD4+ clonotypes crossrecognizing SARS-CoV-2 and common cold coronavirus spike.

CD4+ T cells from unexposed donors were obtained before the COVID-19 pandemic (2011-2018). CD4+ T cells were isolated from the cells after 10 days of culture. Note on this clone: Its matching antigen is unknown.

TCRdb's copy holds only in-frame clones and misses some; the assay was immunoSEQ multiplex PCR. Here the sample spans about 18,000 clones, about 80% being singletons. The sequencing sample was made of CD4+ T cells from PBMCs, cultured in vitro. The source of this sequence is a human donor in good health.

Here the CDR3 DNA reads TGTGCCAGCAGCCGGGGGGTGGAGCAAGAGACCCAGTACTTC. Translating it yields CASSRGVEQETQYF. V gene TRBV4-2 combines with J gene TRBJ2-5; D might be TRBD2 (6 bases). Germline CDR1 LGHNA, CDR2 YNFKEQ. This CDR3 contains 14 residues. Trimming took 4 bases from V and 2 from J, leaving 11 bases between them.